These 11 T cell receptor beta chains were sequenced from one sample in a study of T cell changes during pregnancy in multiple sclerosis. Sequencing used immunoSEQ multiplex PCR; TCRdb keeps in-frame clones, though not all of them. The sample includes 30,000 to 40,000 clones, approximately 94% of them seen just once. This material consisted of CD4+ T cells from peripheral blood mononuclear cells, taken in the second trimester of pregnancy. All receptors come from a female donor with multiple sclerosis, enrolled in a pregnancy study.

The rearrangement uses TRBV5-5 and TRBJ1-1; possibly TRBD1 for D (6 bases). Trimming removed 4 bases from V and 0 bases from J, with 10 bases in between. CDR1 and CDR2 (germline): SGHKS, YYEKEE (reference sequence). The CDR3 is made up of 14 amino acids. CDR3 protein: CASSHGQLNTEAFF. CDR3 DNA: TGTGCCAGCAGCCACGGACAGTTGAACACTGAAGCTTTCTTT.

This clone appeared a single time. The gene calls are TRBV5-4 and TRBJ2-2; 9 bases are a match to TRBD1. Trimming cost V 5 bases and J 5 bases; bases outside gene matches: 7. CDR3 size: 15 residues. Germline V gene sequence: CDR1 SGHNT, CDR2 YYREEE (reference sequence). Here the CDR3 DNA reads TGTGCCAGCAGTTCCGGGACAGGGATGACCGGGGAGCTGTTTTTT. Protein: CASSSGTGMTGELFF.

The chain employs TRBV10-3 and TRBJ1-2; TRBD1 aligns across 7 bases. Germline V lookup: CDR1 ENHRY, CDR2 SYGVKD. With 5 bases clipped from V and 2 bases from J, the junction kept 5 bases outside the gene matches. The CDR3 spans 14 residues. The CDR3 sequence: CAISRDRVNYGYTF. The CDR3 nucleotides are TGTGCCATCAGTCGTGACAGGGTCAACTATGGCTACACCTTC.

The chain carries TRBV7-8 and TRBJ1-2; 9 nucleotides line up with TRBD1. In germline, CDR1 is SGHVS, CDR2 FQNEAQ. J lost 7 bases, V lost 4 bases, and 7 bases had no gene match. CDR3 length: 14 amino acids. CDR3 in DNA: TGTGCCAGCAGCTCGTACAGGGGGCGCGTTGGCTACACCTTC. Amino acids: CASSSYRGRVGYTF.

The chain carries TRBV5-1 and TRBJ1-1; possibly TRBD1 for D (5 bases). This CDR3 has 15 residues. The germline CDR1 and CDR2 sequences are SGHRS and YFSETQ. The V gene lost 0 bases and the J gene lost 1 base, with 10 bases spanning the gap. For the CDR3, the DNA is TGCGCCAGCAGCTTGGGGGGCTCAGGGAACACTGAAGCTTTCTTT. Its protein is CASSLGGSGNTEAFF.

The J gene is TRBJ2-7, the V gene TRBV5-1, with D tentatively TRBD1 (5 bases). The germline CDR1 and CDR2 sequences are SGHRS and YFSETQ. Trimming left V 3 bases short and J 1 base short, with 11 bases between. The CDR3 runs 14 residues. The CDR3 region has the DNA TGCGCCAGCAGCTACCAGGGTAGGTCCTACGAGCAGTACTTC. Its translation is CASSYQGRSYEQYF. Full variable domain (missing parts from reference TRBV5-1 and TRBJ2-7): KAGVTQTPRYLIKTRGQQVTLSCSPISGHRSVSWYQQTPGQGLQFLFEYFSETQRNKGNFPGRFSGRQFSNSRSEMNVSTLELGDSALYLCASSYQGRSYEQYFGPGTRLTVT.

The chain recombines TRBV2 with TRBJ1-4; D is perhaps TRBD1 (5 bases). Germline lookup yields CDR1 SNHLY and CDR2 FYNNEI. The CDR3 is 13 amino acids. V was clipped by 5 bases and J by 6 bases, with 10 bases between them. The CDR3 spells CASSRDSDEKLFF. In DNA, the CDR3 is TGTGCCAGCAGTCGAGACAGCGATGAAAAACTGTTTTTT.

Written as DNA, the CDR3 is TGTGCCAGCAGTTACCCCCCCGGACAGGCCGGTGGCTACACCTTC. Protein product: CASSYPPGQAGGYTF. J is TRBJ1-2 and V is TRBV6-6, with TRBD1 matching over 7 bases. Germline V gives CDR1 MNHNY, CDR2 SVGAGI (reference sequence). Trimming removed 2 bases from V and 7 bases from J; junction bases left unmatched: 10. The CDR3 has 15 amino acids.

This rearrangement joins TRBV5-1 to TRBJ2-1; D call uncertain. The CDR3 has 18 residues. The V end lost 0 bases, the J end lost 0 bases, and 16 bases lay between the germline ends. Germline assignment: CDR1 SGHRS and CDR2 YFSETQ. DNA of the CDR3: TGCGCCAGCAGCTTGGCCTCCCGAGGCTCTAGCTCCTACAATGAGCAGTTCTTC. This encodes CASSLASRGSSSYNEQFF.

The chain employs TRBV5-1 and TRBJ2-2; maybe TRBD2 (6 bases). Germline lookup yields CDR1 SGHRS and CDR2 YFSETQ. The CDR3 sequence is 14 residues long. V shed 4 bases and J shed 4 bases, with 11 bases lying between them. The CDR3 coding sequence is TGCGCCAGCAGCCCCAAAGCGGGCACCGGGGAGCTGTTTTTT. Residues: CASSPKAGTGELFF.

The chain is built from TRBV7-2 and TRBJ1-2; D remains ambiguous. The CDR3 has 13 residues. Germline V gene data show CDR1 as SGHTA and CDR2 as FQGNSA. Trimming pared 5 bases from V and 4 bases from J, leaving 11 bases between. As DNA, the CDR3 is TGTGCCAGCAGCCCAGACATATCCTATGGCTACACCTTC. It yields the protein CASSPDISYGYTF.